These 12 T cell receptor beta chains share one sample of origin, sequenced in a study of sequential checkpoint blockade in melanoma. TCRdb keeps only in-frame clones here, not all; method: immunoSEQ multiplex PCR. The sample has 3,500 to 4,500 clones; around 35% are singletons. Treatment meaning: randomized to nivolumab then ipilimumab (arm A) or the reverse (arm B). The source material was tumor tissue (inferred from file names), sampled from a patient given nivolumab and ipilimumab in sequence. Source of these receptors: a human donor with melanoma.

This clone has more than one count but fewer than ten. The chain links TRBV13 to TRBJ2-7; no clear D. CDR1 is PRHDT, CDR2 FYEKMQ, per germline (reference sequence). This CDR3 comprises 14 residues. V was clipped by 0 bases and J by 2 bases, with 8 bases between them. CDR3 nucleotide sequence: TGTGCCAGCAGCTTAGGGGCAGATACCTACGAGCAGTACGTC. It encodes CASSLGADTYEQYV.

The CDR3 DNA follows: TGTGCCAGCAGTTACGATCCTACAGCCTTTTATAATGAAGCTTTCTTT. Translation: CASSYDPTAFYNEAFF. The chain uses TRBV6-8 and TRBJ1-1; D ambiguous. Germline loops: CDR1 MNHGY, CDR2 SAAAGT. Trimming shortened V by 2 bases and J by 7 bases, and 20 bases separated the two germline ends. The CDR3 runs to 16 residues.

Sample share makes this clone large. V usage is TRBV11-3 and J usage is TRBJ2-2; no clear D gene. This CDR3 comprises 14 residues. Germline V gene lookup returns CDR1 SGHNT and CDR2 YENEEA. Trimming stripped 3 bases from V and 3 bases from J, with 8 bases between. The CDR3 DNA reads TGTGCCAGCAGCTTGGATGGGGACACCGGGGAGCTGTTTTTT. It specifies CASSLDGDTGELFF.

This chain links TRBV28 with TRBJ2-1; TRBD2 matches 14 bases. CDR3 length equals 20 residues. CDR1 and CDR2 from the germline V gene are MDHEN and SYDVKM. Losses at the gene ends were 2 bases for V and 7 bases for J; bases not matched to a gene: 16. The CDR3 loop is CASSLGALGTSGSLENEQFF. The CDR3 nucleotides are TGTGCCAGCAGTTTAGGGGCTTTAGGGACTAGCGGGAGTTTAGAGAATGAGCAGTTCTTC.

The V and J genes are TRBV2 and TRBJ1-2, with 9 bases fitting TRBD1. With V trimmed by 6 bases and J by 4 bases, 12 bases remained unmatched. This CDR3 comprises 16 residues. Looked up from germline, CDR1 is SNHLY and CDR2 is FYNNEI. The CDR3 DNA follows: TGTGCCAGCAGCGCAAGCCCGGGACAGGGTGCCTATGGCTACACCTTC. It specifies CASSASPGQGAYGYTF.

This clone was recorded a few times. CDR3 amino acids: CASSPPRGTNEKLFF. DNA of the CDR3: TGTGCCAGCAGTCCACCTCGGGGGACTAATGAAAAACTGTTTTTT. The genes are TRBV2 and TRBJ1-4; a possible D gene is TRBD1 (5 bases). V gave up 5 bases and J gave up 2 bases, with 12 bases separating them. This CDR3 region has 15 residues. Germline V gives CDR1 SNHLY, CDR2 FYNNEI.

This clone was picked up a small number of times. This chain links TRBV28 with TRBJ2-2; 12 nucleotides match TRBD2. Trimming at V came to 6 bases and at J to 5 bases, leaving 10 bases not matched to a gene. Germline V lookup: CDR1 MDHEN, CDR2 SYDVKM. The CDR3 loop spans 17 amino acids. For the CDR3, the DNA is TGTGCCAGCAGATGGACTAGCGGGGAAGGAGGGACCGGGGAGCTGTTTTTT. The encoded protein is CASRWTSGEGGTGELFF. The full variable domain, in which reference TRBV28 and TRBJ2-2 provide the parts outside the CDR3, is DVKVTQSSRYLVKRTGEKVFLECVQDMDHENMFWYRQDPGLGLRLIYFSYDVKMKEKGDIPEGYSVSREKKERFSLILESASTNQTSMYLCASRWTSGEGGTGELFFGEGSRLTVL.

The rearrangement joins TRBV1 to TRBJ2-5; no check of the table's D call, TRBD2, against the DNA was made. TRBV1 is an annotated pseudogene. There are 15 residues in the CDR3. For the CDR3, the DNA is TGCGCCAGCAGCCAACTCGGGAGGTTGGGGGAGACCCAGTACTTC. Translated: CASSQLGRLGETQYF.

This chain joins TRBV28 and TRBJ1-1, with D perhaps matching TRBD1 (5 bases). The CDR3 contains 14 residues. CDR1 is MDHEN and CDR2 is SYDVKM in the germline V gene. The V gene lost 3 bases and the J gene lost 4 bases, with 12 bases spanning the gap. The CDR3, as DNA: TGTGCCAGCAGTTTGGATCGGAGGGGCACTGAAGCTTTCTTT. It yields the protein CASSLDRRGTEAFF.

This clone appeared a few times. V is TRBV6-8 and J is TRBJ1-2; D not certain. CDR1 and CDR2 (germline): MNHGY, SAAAGT. Trimming removed 5 bases from V and 4 bases from J, with 14 bases in between. The CDR3 extends over 14 amino acids. The chain's CDR3 is CASSPLNAGYGYTF. CDR3 coding DNA: TGTGCCAGCAGTCCACTTAATGCGGGCTATGGCTACACCTTC.

The chain's CDR3 is CASSLRRDNYGYTF. CDR3 sequence (DNA): TGTGCCAGCAGCCTGAGAAGGGATAACTATGGCTACACCTTC. This rearrangement joins TRBV14 to TRBJ1-2; no clear D. V shed 4 bases and J shed 1 base, with 10 bases lying between them. The CDR3 loop spans 14 amino acids. Germline V gives CDR1 SGHDN, CDR2 FVKESK.

This sequence joins TRBV28 and TRBJ2-5; D call uncertain. Trimming removed 6 bases at V and 2 bases at J, with 10 bases between. The CDR3 runs to 13 residues. CDR1 is MDHEN and CDR2 is SYDVKM in the germline V gene. CDR3 in DNA: TGTGCCAGCAGGCAAGATTTTCAAGAGACCCAGTACTTC. It specifies CASRQDFQETQYF.